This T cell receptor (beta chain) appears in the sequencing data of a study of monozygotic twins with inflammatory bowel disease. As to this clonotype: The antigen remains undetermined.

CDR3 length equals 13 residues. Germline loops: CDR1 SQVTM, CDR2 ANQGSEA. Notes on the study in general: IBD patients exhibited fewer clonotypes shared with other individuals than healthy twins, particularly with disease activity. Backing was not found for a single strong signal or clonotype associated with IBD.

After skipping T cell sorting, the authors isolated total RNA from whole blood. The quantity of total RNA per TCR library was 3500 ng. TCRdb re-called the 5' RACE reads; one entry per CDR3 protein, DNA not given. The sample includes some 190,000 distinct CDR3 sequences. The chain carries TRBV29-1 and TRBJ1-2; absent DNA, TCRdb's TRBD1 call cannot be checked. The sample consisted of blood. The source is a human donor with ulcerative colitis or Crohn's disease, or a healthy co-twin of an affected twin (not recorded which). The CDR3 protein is CSVVGQGTFGYTF.